One and the same sample provided the 3 T cell receptor beta chains below, sequenced in a study of blood T cell repertoires in COVID-19 (dated by TCRdb to 2020 to 2022). The library was generated by the immunoSEQ multiplex PCR assay. In its TCRdb copy, this immuneACCESS table keeps in-frame sequences only and misses some clones. Where compared with another copy, unresolved V genes explain less than half of these, and the others have no known cause. In all, the sample holds under 300,000 clones, and 89% of those were seen once. 0.94% of the sample comes from the top ten. The sample consisted of peripheral blood. These receptors all come from a woman in her forties who had recovered from COVID-19.

This chain connects TRBV11-2 to TRBJ1-2; 9 bases match TRBD1. This CDR3 has 14 amino acids. Trimming cost V 5 bases and J 8 bases; bases outside gene matches: 9. Germline V gene sequence: CDR1 SGHAT, CDR2 FQNNGV. CDR3 region: CASSNTGGAGGYTF. CDR3 bases: TGTGCCAGCAGCAATACAGGGGGCGCGGGAGGCTACACCTTC.

V usage is TRBV4-1 and J usage is TRBJ2-3; D not certain. The CDR3 covers 18 residues. Looked up from germline, CDR1 is MGHRA and CDR2 is YSYEKL. The germline V and J ends were trimmed by 0 bases and 3 bases, with 19 bases remaining between them. For the CDR3, the DNA is TGCGCCAGCAGCCAAGATGAAATACTCGCGGTGAGGACAGATACGCAGTATTTT. It specifies CASSQDEILAVRTDTQYF.

The J gene is TRBJ2-5, the V gene TRBV11-3; TRBD1 agrees at 7 bases. The germline gives CDR1 SGHNT, CDR2 YENEEA. After removal of 4 bases from V and 5 bases from J, the junction contained 13 bases not matched to a gene. The length of the CDR3 is 16 residues. For the CDR3, the DNA is TGTGCCAGCAGCTCAGATATTACAGGGGACGGGGAGACCCAGTACTTC. Translated, it gives CASSSDITGDGETQYF. Looking up the rest from reference TRBV11-3 and TRBJ2-5 gives the full variable domain: EAGVVQSPRYKIIEKKQPVAFWCNPISGHNTLYWYLQNLGQGPELLIRYENEEAVDDSQLPKDRFSAERLKGVDSTLKIQPAELGDSAVYLCASSSDITGDGETQYFGPGTRLLVL.